A selection of T cell receptor beta chains follows, all from one sample in a study of neurological immune-mediated disorders. TCRdb reprocessed the 5' RACE reads with MiXCR, giving one entry per CDR3 protein. The repertoire has around 38,000 distinct CDR3 sequences, around 13% of them found once; the top ten carry under 4.5%. Sequencing was done on a sample of CD4+ T cells from blood. These TCRs come from a woman aged 55-70 years with HTLV-1-associated myelopathy (HAM/TSP). Both conserved end residues are part of each CDR3. The order of the fields is clone size, V gene, J gene, D gene, CDR3 DNA, CDR3 protein. A D gene is named only where the DNA matches it firmly. Expanded clones get a size class; other rows say once, few or many, or leave the size out.

many	TRBV6-1	TRBJ2-3	NA	TGTGCCAGCAGTGCCGTGCACACAGATACGCAGTATTTT	CASSAVHTDTQYF
many	TRBV5-1	TRBJ1-6	NA	TGCGCCAGCAGTCCTGCGGGACACCGTAATTCACCCCTCCACTTT	CASSPAGHRNSPLHF
NA	TRBV30	TRBJ2-7	NA	TGTGCCTGGAGTGTACCGGGGTTGACCTACGAGCAGTACTTC	CAWSVPGLTYEQYF
many	TRBV5-1	TRBJ1-3	NA	TGCGCCAGCAGCCCGAGCGGGGGCGGACTAAACACCATATATTTT	CASSPSGGGLNTIYF
many	TRBV3-1	TRBJ2-1	TRBD1	TGTGCCAGCAGCCTCGACAGGGCGGTAGGGAATGAGCAGTTCTTC	CASSLDRAVGNEQFF
NA	TRBV30	TRBJ1-2	NA	TGTGCCTGGGGGGGGGGTAACTATGGCTACACCTTC	CAWGGGNYGYTF
NA	TRBV20-1	TRBJ1-1	TRBD1	TGCAGTGCTAGAGATCAGCAGGGGGCAGGGGCTTTCTTT	CSARDQQGAGAFF
many	TRBV5-1	TRBJ1-1	TRBD1	TGCGCCAGCAGCCCGACAGGGGGGGCTGAAGCTTTCTTT	CASSPTGGAEAFF
many	TRBV5-1	TRBJ2-1	TRBD1	TGCGCCAGCAGCCCCGGACAGGGGTTACACAATGAGCAGTTCTTC	CASSPGQGLHNEQFF
many	TRBV5-1	TRBJ2-1	NA	TGCGCCAGCAGCTTGGTTCCCACAGACAATAACAATGAGCAGTTCTTC	CASSLVPTDNNNEQFF
many	TRBV19	TRBJ2-5	NA	TGTGCCAGTAGTGTCTCACCCGGGACGCTGGAGACCCAGTACTTC	CASSVSPGTLETQYF
many	TRBV20-1	TRBJ2-3	NA	TGCAGTGCTAAGGCCCCCAGGGGAGCCACAGATACGCAGTATTTT	CSAKAPRGATDTQYF
many	TRBV5-1	TRBJ1-2	NA	TGCGCCAGCAGACAGGGTTTTCTAGGCGTCGGCTATGGCTACACCTTC	CASRQGFLGVGYGYTF
medium-sized	TRBV20-1	TRBJ1-3	NA	TGCAGTGCTAGACGCCCCTCGACAGTCCCTCCTTACTCTGGAAACACCATATATTTT	CSARRPSTVPPYSGNTIYF
many	TRBV5-1	TRBJ2-7	TRBD1	TGCGCCAGCAGCTTGGACGCGACAGGGTCCGGCTACGAGCAGTACTTC	CASSLDATGSGYEQYF
many	TRBV6-2/TRBV6-3	TRBJ2-2	NA	TGTGCCAGCACAGAATACGGATCGGGCACCGGGGAGCTGTTTTTT	CASTEYGSGTGELFF
many	TRBV6-5	TRBJ1-2	NA	TGTGCCAGCAGTTTAGGGTTTAACTATGGCTACACCTTC	CASSLGFNYGYTF
few	TRBV11-2	TRBJ2-1	TRBD2	TGTGCCAGCAGCTTAGGAACTAGCGGGGTGCAGTTCTTC	CASSLGTSGVQFF
many	TRBV20-1	TRBJ1-1	NA	TGCAGTGCTGGGCCGGGGACCGGCGGGGGGAACACTGAAGCTTTCTTT	CSAGPGTGGGNTEAFF
many	TRBV5-1	TRBJ2-1	NA	TGCGCCAGCAGCTTGGGTCTAGTAGGGCCTAACGAGCAGTTCTTC	CASSLGLVGPNEQFF
many	TRBV20-1	TRBJ2-3	TRBD1	TGCAGTGCGGGGGGACAGGGAGAGTTAGATACGCAGTATTTT	CSAGGQGELDTQYF
many	TRBV29-1	TRBJ1-1	NA	TGCAGCGCCCTGGGTTGGGGCACTGAAGCTTTCTTT	CSALGWGTEAFF
NA	TRBV28	TRBJ2-6	NA	TGTGCCAGCAGCCTTAGCCCCACCGGACCTTTTGGCGGTGCTGGGGCCAACGTCCTGACTTTC	CASSLSPTGPFGGAGANVLTF
many	TRBV7-2	TRBJ1-3	NA	TGTGCCAGCAGCTCAAGCAACTCTGGAAACACCATATATTTT	CASSSSNSGNTIYF
NA	TRBV5-4	TRBJ2-2	NA	TGTGCCAGCAGCTTGGCCACTTCGGGTACCGGGGAGCTGTTTTTT	CASSLATSGTGELFF
many	TRBV5-4	TRBJ2-7	NA	TGTGCCAGCAGCTTGGGGACCGCATCCTACGAGCAGTACTTC	CASSLGTASYEQYF
many	TRBV20-1	TRBJ2-7	TRBD2	TGCAGTGCTAGAGTAGCGGGTGAGCAGTACTTC	CSARVAGEQYF
many	TRBV6-5	TRBJ1-2	TRBD1	TGTGCCAGCACTCGGACAGGGTGGGCCTATGGCTACACCTTC	CASTRTGWAYGYTF
many	TRBV6-2/TRBV6-3	TRBJ2-7	NA	TGTGCCAGCAGTTACCGGGGGTCCTACGAGCAGTACTTC	CASSYRGSYEQYF
many	TRBV5-1	TRBJ2-7	NA	TGCGCCAGCAGCCTCCCCGCGGGTGACACCTACGAGCAGTACTTC	CASSLPAGDTYEQYF
many	TRBV6-1	TRBJ1-2	TRBD1	TGTGCCAGCAGTGAGATACAGGGGGACTATGGCTACACCTTC	CASSEIQGDYGYTF
many	TRBV12-3/TRBV12-4	TRBJ1-2	NA	TGTGCCAGCAGTTTTAGGACGGGCTATGGCTACACCTTC	CASSFRTGYGYTF
many	TRBV10-3	TRBJ2-1	NA	TGTGCCATCGGGCAGGGCCCCTTTACATACAATGAGCAGTTCTTC	CAIGQGPFTYNEQFF
many	TRBV10-3	TRBJ2-4	TRBD2	TGTGCCATCAGTGAGTTTGGTCACGAAGCGGGGGTGATTCAGTACTTC	CAISEFGHEAGVIQYF
many	TRBV7-2	TRBJ1-6	TRBD1	TGTGCCAGCAGCTCCGCCCTGACAGGGGAAGGATCACCCCTCCACTTT	CASSSALTGEGSPLHF
many	TRBV20-1	TRBJ2-5	NA	TGCAGTGCTAGGGGGGTATTAGAGACCCAGTACTTC	CSARGVLETQYF